Below are 7 T cell receptor beta chains sequenced from a single sample in a study of T-cell reconstitution after alpha-beta-depleted transplantation in children. This sample's TCRbeta library carried unique molecular identifier barcodes. TCRdb reprocessed the PCR reads via MiXCR and lists one record per CDR3 protein. This sample has 450,000 to 600,000 distinct CDR3 sequences; roughly 33% occur once, and the top ten carry 2% to 3%. The sample here was PBMCs from the stem cell graft donor, taken from the stem cell graft. The receptors shown here come from a human donor who donated a stem cell graft to a child with aplastic anemia.

This clonotype showed up just a few times. This sequence joins TRBV5-1 and TRBJ2-7, with 9 bases aligning to TRBD2. Germline V gives CDR1 SGHRS, CDR2 YFSETQ. The trim removed 6 bases at V and 5 bases at J, leaving 3 bases unmatched. The CDR3 is 12 residues long. CDR3 residues: CASTASGNEQYF. The CDR3, as DNA: TGCGCCAGCACGGCTAGCGGGAACGAGCAGTACTTC.

A single count supports this clonotype. The chain recombines TRBV5-1 with TRBJ2-5, with a tentative D call TRBD1 (6 bases). Germline V gene sequence: CDR1 SGHRS, CDR2 YFSETQ. This CDR3 is built from 15 residues. Trimming left V 3 bases short and J 2 bases short, with 14 bases between. The CDR3 here is CASSWSGTSQETQYF. The CDR3 DNA follows: TGCGCCAGCAGCTGGTCCGGGACATCTCAAGAGACCCAGTACTTC.

This rearrangement joins TRBV7-2 to TRBJ1-1, with 11 bases lining up with TRBD1. Germline V lookup: CDR1 SGHTA, CDR2 FQGNSA. This CDR3 region has 15 residues. J gave up 4 bases and V 5 bases, and 6 bases lay outside the gene matches. The DNA of the CDR3 is TGTGCCAGCAGCGTGGACAGGGGGCGCATCACTGAAGCTTTCTTT. This gives the protein CASSVDRGRITEAFF.

This clonotype was seen a few times. V usage is TRBV12-3 or TRBV12-4 and J usage is TRBJ1-2; D is possibly TRBD1 (5 bases). V gave up 6 bases and J gave up 4 bases, with 15 bases separating them. The CDR3 sequence is 14 residues long. CDR3 loop: CASSPAGTFYGYTF. Written as DNA, the CDR3 is TGTGCCAGCAGCCCCGCGGGGACCTTCTATGGCTACACCTTC.

The chain links TRBV7-2 to TRBJ1-2, with 7 bases aligning to TRBD1. This CDR3 spans 14 amino acids. V trimming: 1 base; J trimming: 5 bases; junction bases outside the gene matches: 4. CDR1 SGHTA and CDR2 FQGNSA come from the germline V gene. CDR3 DNA sequence: TGTGCCAGCAGCTTAGGGCGACAGGGTTATGGCTACACCTTC. Its protein is CASSLGRQGYGYTF.

V is TRBV19 and J is TRBJ1-4; 9 positions agree with TRBD1. The germline V gene has CDR1 LNHDA and CDR2 SQIVND (reference sequence). The CDR3 contains 15 residues. V dropped 7 bases and J dropped 5; count of bases not matched to a gene: 8. CDR3 amino acids: CASKKRGTGNEKLFF. CDR3 nucleotide sequence: TGTGCCAGTAAAAAGAGGGGGACAGGGAATGAAAAACTGTTTTTT.

This clonotype was recorded a few times. The V and J genes are TRBV20-1 and TRBJ1-5; the match to TRBD1 covers 10 bases. The CDR3 extends over 13 amino acids. V was pared by 5 bases and J by 2 bases, with 0 bases of the junction left unmatched. Germline V lookup: CDR1 DFQATT, CDR2 SNEGSKA (reference sequence). The CDR3 spells CSAGTGGNQPQHF. For the CDR3, the DNA is TGCAGTGCTGGGACAGGGGGCAATCAGCCCCAGCATTTT.